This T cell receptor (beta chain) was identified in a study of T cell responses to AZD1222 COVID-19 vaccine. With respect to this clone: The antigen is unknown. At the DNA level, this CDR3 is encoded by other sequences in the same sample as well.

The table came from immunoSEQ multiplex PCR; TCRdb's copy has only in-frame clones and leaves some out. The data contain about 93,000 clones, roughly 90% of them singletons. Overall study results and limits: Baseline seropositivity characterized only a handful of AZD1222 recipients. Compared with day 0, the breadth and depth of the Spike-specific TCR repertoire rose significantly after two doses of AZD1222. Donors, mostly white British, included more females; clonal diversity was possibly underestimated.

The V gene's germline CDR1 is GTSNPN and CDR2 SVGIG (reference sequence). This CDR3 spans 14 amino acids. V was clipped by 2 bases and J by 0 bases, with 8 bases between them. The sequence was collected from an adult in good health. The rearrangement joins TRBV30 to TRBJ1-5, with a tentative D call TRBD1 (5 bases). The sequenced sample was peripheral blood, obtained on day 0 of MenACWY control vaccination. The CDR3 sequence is CAWSRGGSNQPQHF. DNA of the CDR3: TGTGCCTGGAGTAGGGGCGGTAGCAATCAGCCCCAGCATTTT.